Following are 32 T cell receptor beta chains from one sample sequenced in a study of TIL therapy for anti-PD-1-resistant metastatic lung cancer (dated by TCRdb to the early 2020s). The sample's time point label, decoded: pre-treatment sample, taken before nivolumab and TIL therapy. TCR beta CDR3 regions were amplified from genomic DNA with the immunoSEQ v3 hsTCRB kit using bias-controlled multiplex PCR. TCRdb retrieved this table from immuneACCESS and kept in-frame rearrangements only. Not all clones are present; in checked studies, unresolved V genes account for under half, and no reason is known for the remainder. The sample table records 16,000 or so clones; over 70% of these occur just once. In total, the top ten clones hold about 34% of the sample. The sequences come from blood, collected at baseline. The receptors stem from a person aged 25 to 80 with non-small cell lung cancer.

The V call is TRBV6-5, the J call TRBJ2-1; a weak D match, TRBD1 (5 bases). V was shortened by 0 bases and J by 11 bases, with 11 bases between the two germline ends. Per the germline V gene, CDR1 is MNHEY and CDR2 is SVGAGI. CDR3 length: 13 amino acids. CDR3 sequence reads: CASSYSSRAQQFF. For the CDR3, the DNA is TGTGCCAGCAGTTACTCGAGCAGGGCGCAGCAGTTCTTC.

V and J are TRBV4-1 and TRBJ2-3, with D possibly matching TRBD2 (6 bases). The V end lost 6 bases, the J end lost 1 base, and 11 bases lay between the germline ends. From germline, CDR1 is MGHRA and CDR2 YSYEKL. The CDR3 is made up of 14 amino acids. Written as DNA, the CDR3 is TGCGCCAGCAGACGAGGCGGGGGCACAGATACGCAGTATTTT. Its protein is CASRRGGGTDTQYF.

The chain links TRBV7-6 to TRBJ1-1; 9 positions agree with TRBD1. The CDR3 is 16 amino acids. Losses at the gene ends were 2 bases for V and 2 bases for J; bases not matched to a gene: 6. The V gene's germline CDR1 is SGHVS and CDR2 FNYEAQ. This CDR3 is CASSLTGQGDNTEAFF. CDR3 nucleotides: TGTGCCAGCAGCTTAACGGGACAGGGTGATAACACTGAAGCTTTCTTT.

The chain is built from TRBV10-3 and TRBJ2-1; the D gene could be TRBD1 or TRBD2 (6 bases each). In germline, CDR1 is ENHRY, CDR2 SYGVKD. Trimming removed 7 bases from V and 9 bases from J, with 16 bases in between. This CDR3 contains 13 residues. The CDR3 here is CAITGLQGGEQFF. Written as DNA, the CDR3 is TGTGCCATCACCGGACTACAGGGTGGTGAGCAGTTCTTC.

The DNA for the CDR3 is TGTGCCTGGAGTGGGGGGATAGCTCCGAGCAATGAGCAGTTCTTC. This sequence encodes CAWSGGIAPSNEQFF. The chain couples TRBV30 to TRBJ2-1; D may match TRBD1 or TRBD2 (5 bases each). Germline V lookup: CDR1 GTSNPN, CDR2 SVGIG (reference sequence). Between the trimmed V and J ends, which lost 1 base and 6 bases, there was a span of 16 bases. This CDR3 comprises 15 residues.

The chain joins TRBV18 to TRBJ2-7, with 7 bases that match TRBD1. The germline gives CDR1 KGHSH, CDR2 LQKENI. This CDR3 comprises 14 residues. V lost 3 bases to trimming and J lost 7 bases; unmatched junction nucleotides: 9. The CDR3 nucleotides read TGTGCCAGCTCACCCCCGGGACAGTACGGAGAGCAGTACTTC. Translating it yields CASSPPGQYGEQYF.

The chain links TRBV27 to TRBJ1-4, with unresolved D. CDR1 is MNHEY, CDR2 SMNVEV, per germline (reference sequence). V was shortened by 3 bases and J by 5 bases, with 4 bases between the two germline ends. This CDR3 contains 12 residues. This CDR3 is CASSFPNEKLFF. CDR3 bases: TGTGCCAGCAGTTTCCCGAATGAAAAACTGTTTTTT. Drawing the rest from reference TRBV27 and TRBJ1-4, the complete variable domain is EAQVTQNPRYLITVTGKKLTVTCSQNMNHEYMSWYRQDPGLGLRQIYYSMNVEVTDKGDVPEGYKVSRKEKRNFPLILESPSPNQTSLYFCASSFPNEKLFFGSGTQLSVL.

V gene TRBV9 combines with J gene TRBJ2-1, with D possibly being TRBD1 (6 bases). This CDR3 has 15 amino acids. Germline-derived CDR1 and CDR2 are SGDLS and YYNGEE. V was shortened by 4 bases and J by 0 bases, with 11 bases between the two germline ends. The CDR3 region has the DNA TGTGCCAGCAGCCCCCAGGGGAACTCCTACAATGAGCAGTTCTTC. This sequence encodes CASSPQGNSYNEQFF. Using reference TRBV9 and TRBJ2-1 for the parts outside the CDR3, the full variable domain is DSGVTQTPKHLITATGQRVTLRCSPRSGDLSVYWYQQSLDQGLQFLIQYYNGEERAKGNILERFSAQQFPDLHSELNLSSLELGDSALYFCASSPQGNSYNEQFFGPGTRLTVL.

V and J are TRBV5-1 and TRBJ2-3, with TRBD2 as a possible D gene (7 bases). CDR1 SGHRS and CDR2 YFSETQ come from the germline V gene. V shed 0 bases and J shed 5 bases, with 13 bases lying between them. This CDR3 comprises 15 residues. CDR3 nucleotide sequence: TGCGCCAGCAGCTTGGAGGGGGGGCCCGGAGATACGCAGTATTTT. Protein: CASSLEGGPGDTQYF. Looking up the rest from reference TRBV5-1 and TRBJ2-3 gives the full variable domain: KAGVTQTPRYLIKTRGQQVTLSCSPISGHRSVSWYQQTPGQGLQFLFEYFSETQRNKGNFPGRFSGRQFSNSRSEMNVSTLELGDSALYLCASSLEGGPGDTQYFGPGTRLTVL.

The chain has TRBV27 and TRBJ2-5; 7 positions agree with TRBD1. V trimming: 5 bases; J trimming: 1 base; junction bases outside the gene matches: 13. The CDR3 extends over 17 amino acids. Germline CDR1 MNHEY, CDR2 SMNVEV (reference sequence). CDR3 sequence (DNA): TGTGCCAGCAGTCTTCGCCCCATCCGACAGGGCCAAGAGACCCAGTACTTC. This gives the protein CASSLRPIRQGQETQYF.

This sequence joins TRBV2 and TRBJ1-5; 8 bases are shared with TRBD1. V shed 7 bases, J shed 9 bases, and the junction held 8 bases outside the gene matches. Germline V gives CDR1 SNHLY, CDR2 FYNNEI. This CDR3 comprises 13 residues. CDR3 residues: CASKGQVTRPQHF. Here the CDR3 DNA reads TGTGCCAGCAAGGGACAGGTTACACGGCCCCAGCATTTT.

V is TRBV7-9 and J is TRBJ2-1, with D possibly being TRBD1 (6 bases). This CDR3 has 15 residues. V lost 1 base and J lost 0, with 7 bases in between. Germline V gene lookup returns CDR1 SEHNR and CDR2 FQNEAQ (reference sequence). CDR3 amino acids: CASSLGRGSYNEQFF. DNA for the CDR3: TGTGCCAGCAGCTTAGGCAGGGGCTCCTACAATGAGCAGTTCTTC. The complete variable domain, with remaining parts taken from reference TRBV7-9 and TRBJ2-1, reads DTGVSQNPRHKITKRGQNVTFRCDPISEHNRLYWYRQTLGQGPEFLTYFQNEAQLEKSRLLSDRFSAERPKGSFSTLEIQRTEQGDSAMYLCASSLGRGSYNEQFFGPGTRLTVL.

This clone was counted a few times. CDR3 region: CAIKRANGNTGELFF. The CDR3, as DNA: TGTGCCATCAAGAGGGCCAACGGTAACACCGGGGAGCTGTTTTTT. The chain links TRBV10-3 to TRBJ2-2; TRBD2 might be the D (5 bases). Trimming removed 7 bases from V and 2 bases from J, with 14 bases in between. From germline, CDR1 is ENHRY and CDR2 SYGVKD. There are 15 residues in the CDR3.

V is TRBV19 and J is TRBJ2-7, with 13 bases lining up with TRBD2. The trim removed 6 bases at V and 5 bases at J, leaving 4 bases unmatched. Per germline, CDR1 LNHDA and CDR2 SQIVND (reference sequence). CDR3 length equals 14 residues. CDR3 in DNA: TGTGCCAGTAGAAGGACTAGCGGGGGCCACGAGCAGTACTTC. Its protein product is CASRRTSGGHEQYF. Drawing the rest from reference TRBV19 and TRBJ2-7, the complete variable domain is DGGITQSPKYLFRKEGQNVTLSCEQNLNHDAMYWYRQDPGQGLRLIYYSQIVNDFQKGDIAEGYSVSREKKESFPLTVTSAQKNPTAFYLCASRRTSGGHEQYFGPGTRLTVT.

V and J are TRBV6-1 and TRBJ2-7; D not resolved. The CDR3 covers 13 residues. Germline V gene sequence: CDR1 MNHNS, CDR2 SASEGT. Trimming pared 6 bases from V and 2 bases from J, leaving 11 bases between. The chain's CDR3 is CASRPPPPYEQYF. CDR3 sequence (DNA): TGTGCCAGCAGACCTCCCCCCCCCTACGAGCAGTACTTC.

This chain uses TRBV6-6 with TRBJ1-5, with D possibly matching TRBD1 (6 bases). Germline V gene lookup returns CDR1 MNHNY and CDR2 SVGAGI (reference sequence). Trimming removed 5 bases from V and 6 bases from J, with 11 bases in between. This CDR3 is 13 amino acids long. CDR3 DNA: TGTGCCAGCAGTAGACAGGATGGTCAGCCCCAGCATTTT. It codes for CASSRQDGQPQHF.

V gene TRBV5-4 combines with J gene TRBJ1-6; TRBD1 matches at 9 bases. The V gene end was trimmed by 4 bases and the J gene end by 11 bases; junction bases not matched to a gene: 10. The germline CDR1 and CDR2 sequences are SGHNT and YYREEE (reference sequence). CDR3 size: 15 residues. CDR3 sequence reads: CASSPPGQGRAPLHF. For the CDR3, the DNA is TGTGCCAGCAGCCCCCCGGGACAGGGAAGGGCACCCCTCCACTTT. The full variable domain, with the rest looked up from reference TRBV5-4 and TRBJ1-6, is ETGVTQSPTHLIKTRGQQVTLRCSSQSGHNTVSWYQQALGQGPQFIFQYYREEENGRGNFPPRFSGLQFPNYSSELNVNALELDDSALYLCASSPPGQGRAPLHFGNGTRLTVT.

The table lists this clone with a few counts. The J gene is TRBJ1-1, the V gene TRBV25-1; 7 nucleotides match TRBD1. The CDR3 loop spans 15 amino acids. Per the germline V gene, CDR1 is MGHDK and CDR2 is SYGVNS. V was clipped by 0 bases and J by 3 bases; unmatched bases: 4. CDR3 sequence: CASSEYPGQHTEAFF. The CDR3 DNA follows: TGTGCCAGCAGTGAATATCCGGGACAGCACACTGAAGCTTTCTTT.

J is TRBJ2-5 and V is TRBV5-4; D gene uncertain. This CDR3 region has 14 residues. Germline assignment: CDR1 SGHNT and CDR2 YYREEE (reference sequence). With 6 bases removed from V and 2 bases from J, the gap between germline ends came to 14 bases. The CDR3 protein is CASIEQHTQETQYF. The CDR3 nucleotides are TGTGCCAGCATCGAGCAGCATACACAAGAGACCCAGTACTTC.

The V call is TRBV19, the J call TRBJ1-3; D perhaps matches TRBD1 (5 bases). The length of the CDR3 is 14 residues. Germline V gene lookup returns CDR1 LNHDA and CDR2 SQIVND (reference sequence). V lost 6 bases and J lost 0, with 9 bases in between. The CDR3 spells CASSRGLSGNTIYF. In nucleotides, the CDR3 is TGTGCCAGTAGCCGGGGCCTCTCTGGAAACACCATATATTTT.

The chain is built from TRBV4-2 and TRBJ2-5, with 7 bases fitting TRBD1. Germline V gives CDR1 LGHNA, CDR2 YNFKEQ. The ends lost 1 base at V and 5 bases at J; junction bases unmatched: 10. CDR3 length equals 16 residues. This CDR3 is CASSQGIEGAGETQYF. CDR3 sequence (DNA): TGTGCCAGCAGCCAAGGAATTGAGGGGGCCGGGGAGACCCAGTACTTC.

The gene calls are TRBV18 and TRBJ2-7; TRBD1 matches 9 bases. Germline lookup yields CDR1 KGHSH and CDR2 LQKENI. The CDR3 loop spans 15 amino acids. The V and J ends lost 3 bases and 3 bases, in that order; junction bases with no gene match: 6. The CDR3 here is CASSPGTGRFYEQYF. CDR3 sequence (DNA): TGTGCCAGCTCACCGGGGACAGGGAGATTCTACGAGCAGTACTTC.

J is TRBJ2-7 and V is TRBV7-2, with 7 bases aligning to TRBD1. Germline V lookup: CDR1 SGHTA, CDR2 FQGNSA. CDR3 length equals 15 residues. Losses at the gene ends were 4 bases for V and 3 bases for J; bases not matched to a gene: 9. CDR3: CASSYGTGDGYEQYF. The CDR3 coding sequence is TGTGCCAGCAGCTACGGCACAGGGGACGGCTACGAGCAGTACTTC.

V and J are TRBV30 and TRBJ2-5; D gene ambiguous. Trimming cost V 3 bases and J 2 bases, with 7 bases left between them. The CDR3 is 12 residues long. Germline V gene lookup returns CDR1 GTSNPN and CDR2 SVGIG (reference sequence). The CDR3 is CAWRADQETQYF. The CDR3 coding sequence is TGTGCCTGGAGGGCGGATCAAGAGACCCAGTACTTC. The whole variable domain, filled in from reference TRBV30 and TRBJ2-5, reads SQTIHQWPATLVQPVGSPLSLECTVEGTSNPNLYWYRQAAGRGLQLLFYSVGIGQISSEVPQNLSASRPQDRQFILSSKKLLLSDSGFYLCAWRADQETQYFGPGTRLLVL.

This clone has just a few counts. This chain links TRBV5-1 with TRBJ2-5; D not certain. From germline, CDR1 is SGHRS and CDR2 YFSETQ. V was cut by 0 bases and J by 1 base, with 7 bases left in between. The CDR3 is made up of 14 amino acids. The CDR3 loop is CASSLAAGQETQYF. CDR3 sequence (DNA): TGCGCCAGCAGCTTGGCGGCAGGCCAAGAGACCCAGTACTTC. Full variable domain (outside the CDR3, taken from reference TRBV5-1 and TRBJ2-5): KAGVTQTPRYLIKTRGQQVTLSCSPISGHRSVSWYQQTPGQGLQFLFEYFSETQRNKGNFPGRFSGRQFSNSRSEMNVSTLELGDSALYLCASSLAAGQETQYFGPGTRLLVL.

The CDR3 DNA is TGTGCCAGCAGTCCCTTAGCGGGGGACACAGATACGCAGTATTTT. This sequence encodes CASSPLAGDTDTQYF. The chain links TRBV6-4 to TRBJ2-3; 9 positions agree with TRBD2. The CDR3 extends over 15 amino acids. Germline V gene lookup returns CDR1 MRHNA and CDR2 SNTAGT. Germline trimming cut 5 bases from V and 2 bases from J; bases unmatched to any gene: 5.

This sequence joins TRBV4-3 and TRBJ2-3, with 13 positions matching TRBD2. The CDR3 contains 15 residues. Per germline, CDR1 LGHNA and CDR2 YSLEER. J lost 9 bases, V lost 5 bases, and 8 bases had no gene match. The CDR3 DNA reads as TGCGCCAGCAGCGAACTAGCGGGGGGGGACGGGACGCAGTATTTT. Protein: CASSELAGGDGTQYF.

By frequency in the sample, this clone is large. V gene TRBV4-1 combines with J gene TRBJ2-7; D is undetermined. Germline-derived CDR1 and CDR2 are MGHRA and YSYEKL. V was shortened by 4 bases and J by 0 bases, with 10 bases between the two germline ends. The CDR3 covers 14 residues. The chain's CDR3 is CASSLGISSYEQYF. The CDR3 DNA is TGCGCCAGCAGCCTCGGAATTTCCTCCTACGAGCAGTACTTC.

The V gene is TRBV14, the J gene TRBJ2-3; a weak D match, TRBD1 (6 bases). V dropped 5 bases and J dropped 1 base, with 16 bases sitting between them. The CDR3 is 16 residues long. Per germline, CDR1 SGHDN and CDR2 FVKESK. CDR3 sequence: CASSYRVAGGTDTQYF. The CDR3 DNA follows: TGTGCCAGCAGCTACAGGGTGGCAGGAGGCACAGATACGCAGTATTTT.

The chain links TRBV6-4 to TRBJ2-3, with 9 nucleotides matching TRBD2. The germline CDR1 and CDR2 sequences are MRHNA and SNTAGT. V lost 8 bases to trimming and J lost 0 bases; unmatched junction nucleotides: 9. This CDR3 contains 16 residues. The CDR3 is CASVVSGGTSTDTQYF. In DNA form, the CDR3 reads TGTGCCAGCGTGGTTAGCGGGGGTACTAGCACAGATACGCAGTATTTT.

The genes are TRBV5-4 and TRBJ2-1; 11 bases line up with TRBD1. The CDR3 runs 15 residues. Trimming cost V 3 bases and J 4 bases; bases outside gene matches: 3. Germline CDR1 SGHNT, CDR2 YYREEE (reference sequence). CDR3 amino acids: CASSSGTGGYNEQFF. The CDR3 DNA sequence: TGTGCCAGCAGCTCCGGGACAGGGGGGTACAATGAGCAGTTCTTC.

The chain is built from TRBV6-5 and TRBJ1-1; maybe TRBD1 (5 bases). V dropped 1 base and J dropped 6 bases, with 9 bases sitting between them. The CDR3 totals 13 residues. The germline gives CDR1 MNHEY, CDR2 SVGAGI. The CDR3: CASSYYAGPEAFF. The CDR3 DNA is TGTGCCAGCAGTTACTACGCAGGGCCTGAAGCTTTCTTT.